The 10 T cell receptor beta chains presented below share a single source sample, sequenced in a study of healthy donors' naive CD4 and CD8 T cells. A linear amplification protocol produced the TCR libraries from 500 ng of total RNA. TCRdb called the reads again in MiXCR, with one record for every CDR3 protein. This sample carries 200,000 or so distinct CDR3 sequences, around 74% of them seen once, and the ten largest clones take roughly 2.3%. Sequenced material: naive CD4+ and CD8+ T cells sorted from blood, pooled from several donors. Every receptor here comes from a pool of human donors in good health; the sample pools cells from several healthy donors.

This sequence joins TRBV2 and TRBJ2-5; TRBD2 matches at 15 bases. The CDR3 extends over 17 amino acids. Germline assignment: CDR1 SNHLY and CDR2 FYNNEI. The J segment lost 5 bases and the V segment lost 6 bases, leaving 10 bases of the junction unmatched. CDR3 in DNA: TGTGCCAGCAGACAACCGGGACTAGCGGGAGGATGGGAGACCCAGTACTTC. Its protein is CASRQPGLAGGWETQYF.

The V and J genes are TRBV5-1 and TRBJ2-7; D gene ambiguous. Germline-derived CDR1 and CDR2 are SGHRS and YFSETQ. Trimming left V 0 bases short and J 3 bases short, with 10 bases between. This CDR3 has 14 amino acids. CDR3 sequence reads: CASSLGQTNYEQYF. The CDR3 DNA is TGCGCCAGCAGCTTGGGTCAGACCAACTACGAGCAGTACTTC.

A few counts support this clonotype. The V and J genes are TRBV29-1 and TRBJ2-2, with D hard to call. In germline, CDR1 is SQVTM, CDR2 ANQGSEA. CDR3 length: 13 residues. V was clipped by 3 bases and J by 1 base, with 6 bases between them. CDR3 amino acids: CSVDAGNTGELFF. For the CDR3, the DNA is TGCAGCGTTGACGCAGGGAACACCGGGGAGCTGTTTTTT.

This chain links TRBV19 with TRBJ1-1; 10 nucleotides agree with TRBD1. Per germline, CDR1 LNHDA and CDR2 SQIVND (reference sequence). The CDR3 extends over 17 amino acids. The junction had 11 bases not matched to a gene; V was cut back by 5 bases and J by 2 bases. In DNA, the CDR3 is TGTGCCAGTAGTGCGTCCGGGACAGGGGTAGTTAACACTGAAGCTTTCTTT. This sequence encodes CASSASGTGVVNTEAFF.

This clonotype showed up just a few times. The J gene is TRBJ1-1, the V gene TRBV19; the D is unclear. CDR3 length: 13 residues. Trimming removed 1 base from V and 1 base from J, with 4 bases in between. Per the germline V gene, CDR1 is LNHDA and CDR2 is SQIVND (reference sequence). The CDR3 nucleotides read TGTGCCAGTAGTATAGCCAGGAACACTGAAGCTTTCTTT. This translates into CASSIARNTEAFF.

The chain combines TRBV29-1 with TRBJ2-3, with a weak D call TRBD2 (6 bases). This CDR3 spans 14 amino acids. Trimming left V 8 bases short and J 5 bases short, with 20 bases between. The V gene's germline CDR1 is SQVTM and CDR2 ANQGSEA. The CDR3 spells CSFEAGTRLDTQYF. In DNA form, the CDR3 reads TGCAGCTTCGAGGCCGGGACTCGGTTAGATACGCAGTATTTT.

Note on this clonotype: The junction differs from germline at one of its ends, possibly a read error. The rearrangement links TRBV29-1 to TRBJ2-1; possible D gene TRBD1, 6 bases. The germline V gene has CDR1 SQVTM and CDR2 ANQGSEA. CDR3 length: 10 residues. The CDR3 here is CSVEDRGRLF. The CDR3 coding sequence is TGCAGCGTTGAAGACAGGGGTAGGCTCTTC.

The CDR3 DNA reads as TGTGCCAGCAGACAGACTGGCATTTTCTCCAATGAGCAGTTCTTC. It codes for CASRQTGIFSNEQFF. J is TRBJ2-1 and V is TRBV6-5; the D is unclear. CDR3 length: 15 residues. Trimming took off 6 bases at V and 6 bases at J, with 18 bases between the two ends. Germline values: CDR1 MNHEY, CDR2 SVGAGI.

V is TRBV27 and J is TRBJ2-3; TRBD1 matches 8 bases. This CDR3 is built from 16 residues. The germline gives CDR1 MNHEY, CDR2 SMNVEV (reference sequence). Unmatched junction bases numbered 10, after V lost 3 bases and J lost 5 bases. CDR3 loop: CASSFLTTGAVDTQYF. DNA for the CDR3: TGTGCCAGCAGTTTCCTGACGACAGGGGCTGTAGATACGCAGTATTTT.

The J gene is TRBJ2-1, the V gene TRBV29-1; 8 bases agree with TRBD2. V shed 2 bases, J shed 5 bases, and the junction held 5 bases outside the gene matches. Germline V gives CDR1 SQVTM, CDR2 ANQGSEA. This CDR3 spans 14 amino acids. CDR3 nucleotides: TGCAGCGTTGAAAGCGGGAGTATCAACAATGAGCAGTTCTTC. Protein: CSVESGSINNEQFF.